The clone carrying this T cell receptor (beta chain) appeared many times. No antigen is known for it. Germline V CDR1 and CDR2: SGHAT, FQNNGV. V shed 3 bases and J shed 0 bases, with 12 bases lying between them. The CDR3 contains 17 residues. This sample was included in a study of Graves' ophthalmopathy and Graves' hyperthyroidism. Overall study context: Researchers obtained peripheral blood at initial diagnosis, before any treatment had begun. Overall study results and limits: Blood was where most expanded thyroid clonotypes above 0.001 frequency also turned up. Cross-validated, the 13-signature model showed 87.88%/81.08% sensitivity/specificity, and 80%/75% in the test set.

Amplifying from RNA transcripts, the study obtained TCR beta CDR3 regions. HTBI primers primed a first-round RT-PCR, and a second-round multiplex PCR followed. TCRdb redid the calling of the multiplex PCR reads with MiXCR, one entry per CDR3 protein. The top ten clones hold roughly 6.9% of a sample with hundreds of thousands of distinct CDR3 sequences, over 20% of them seen once. Hyperthyroidism showing no ophthalmopathy within 18 months of follow-up was stable. The chain combines TRBV11-2 with TRBJ1-6, with D unclear. The source is a young woman with stable Graves' hyperthyroidism. Some clones in this sample may be carry-over from other donors' samples. The sample was peripheral blood. The DNA of the CDR3 is TGTGCCAGCAGCTTGGTTTTTTCTAGCTCCTATAATTCACCCCTCCACTTT. It yields the protein CASSLVFSSSYNSPLHF. The full variable domain, its missing parts supplied by reference TRBV11-2 and TRBJ1-6, is EAGVAQSPRYKIIEKRQSVAFWCNPISGHATLYWYQQILGQGPKLLIQFQNNGVVDDSQLPKDRFSAERLKGVDSTLKIQPAKLEDSAVYLCASSLVFSSSYNSPLHFGNGTRLTVT.